This T cell receptor beta chain appears in the sequencing data of a study of post-analysis software for immune sequencing data. Study at large: The disease courses spanned relapsing-remitting, secondary progressive and progressive-relapsing forms of multiple sclerosis.

Unique molecular identifiers were carried by the TCR beta cDNA libraries. T cells numbering about 0.85 to 11 million yielded cDNA molecules that totaled roughly 500,000. Via MiXCR, TCRdb re-called the PCR reads, giving one row per CDR3 protein. The sample holds about 770,000 distinct CDR3 sequences, just over 45% seen once. As regards this clonotype: Its antigen is not known. This may be a read error, as it is one base from a much larger clone.

Trimming cost V 6 bases and J 7 bases; bases outside gene matches: 11. This CDR3 region has 15 residues. The study, taken as a whole, reports: Five TRBV segments, TRBV5-6, TRBV5-1 and TRBV20-1 among them, were found more frequent in patients than controls.

The V gene is TRBV12-3 or TRBV12-4, the J gene TRBJ2-7, with 11 bases lining up with TRBD2. This TCR came from a girl aged 10 to 17 with multiple sclerosis. Sequencing was performed on blood. This CDR3 reads CASSLGTSGTNEQYF. CDR3 bases: TGTGCCAGCAGCCTAGGGACTAGCGGAACCAATGAGCAGTACTTC.